This paragraph reports one T cell receptor (beta chain). Other DNA sequences from this sample encode an identical CDR3 as well. These data are taken from a study of blood T cell repertoires in COVID-19. Across the study: Spain, Italy and the United States supplied samples that represented acute and convalescent COVID-19. From T cells, B-cell-depleted T cells, or PBMCs came the material, which was cDNA or gDNA.

As originally analysed: Nucleated cell counts were estimated from reference gene primer amplification. Libraries were prepared by immunoSEQ multiplex PCR; TCRdb keeps only in-frame clonotypes and omits some of them. That table is the source of V, J and clone size, and D and trimming were worked out from the DNA. The data show 150,000 to 200,000 clones, with approximately 87% seen just once and around 13% held by the top ten. Patients from Seattle were sampled longitudinally, starting during active infection. V lost 3 bases to trimming and J lost 1 base, with 6 bases between them. Germline CDR1 LNHDA, CDR2 SQIVND (reference sequence). The CDR3 has 13 residues.

The sample consisted of peripheral blood. The rearrangement links TRBV19 to TRBJ1-1; no clear D gene. The TCR comes from a woman aged 70 to 79 with COVID-19, enrolled during active disease. The CDR3 DNA follows: TGTGCCAGTAGTATTAGTCGGAACACTGAAGCTTTCTTT. This gives the protein CASSISRNTEAFF.